Listed below are T cell receptor beta chains from one sample, sequenced in a study of T cells in Graves' hyperthyroidism and ophthalmopathy. In TCRdb, the multiplex PCR reads were re-called with MiXCR into one record per CDR3 protein. This sample yields hundreds of thousands of distinct CDR3 sequences, of which just under 20% are seen a single time; less than 55% belongs to the top ten. Material: blood. These receptors were collected from a man between 40 and 49 years old with Graves' ophthalmopathy. Each CDR3 is given with its conserved first and last residue. Each record gives: clone size, V gene, J gene, D gene, CDR3 DNA, CDR3 protein. D genes are given only for firm matches. The size entry is marked missing in some rows and otherwise reads once, few, many or a size class.

>few|TRBV3-1|TRBJ1-1|NA
TGTGCCAGCAGCCGAGACAGGTCCCCACGTAACACTGAAGCTTTCTTT
CASSRDRSPRNTEAFF
>few|TRBV5-1|TRBJ1-1|NA
TGCGCCAGCAGCTTGGGGGAGGCCACTGAAGCTTTCTTT
CASSLGEATEAFF
>NA|TRBV13|TRBJ1-2|NA
TGTGCCAGCAGCCCCCGTGCCCATGGCTACACCTTC
CASSPRAHGYTF
>many|TRBV7-9|TRBJ1-1|NA
TGTGCCAGCAGCATATGGACAGAGGGCACTGAAGCTTTCTTT
CASSIWTEGTEAFF
>NA|TRBV5-1|TRBJ1-1|NA
TGCGCCAGCAATTTTGGGCCGGACACTGAAGCTTTCTTT
CASNFGPDTEAFF
>many|TRBV12-3/TRBV12-4|TRBJ2-7|NA
TGTGCCAGCAGTTTAAGGACCGCCTACGAGCAGTACTTC
CASSLRTAYEQYF
>NA|TRBV2|TRBJ2-7|TRBD2
TGTGCCAGCAGTGAGCCTAGCGGGAGGTACGAGCAGTACTTC
CASSEPSGRYEQYF
>NA|TRBV6-2/TRBV6-3|TRBJ1-5|NA
TGTGCCAGCACCCCCGGAGGGGGACTCCTCAGTCGTAATCAGCCCCAGCATTTT
CASTPGGGLLSRNQPQHF
>many|TRBV6-2/TRBV6-3|TRBJ1-2|TRBD1
TGTGCCAGCAGCCCGGGACAGGGGGCTATCGGCTATGGCTACACCTTC
CASSPGQGAIGYGYTF
>NA|TRBV12-3/TRBV12-4|TRBJ1-3|NA
TGTGCCAGCAGTTTAAGGGTCTCTGGAAACACCATATATTTT
CASSLRVSGNTIYF
>many|TRBV3-1|TRBJ1-2|NA
TGTGCCAGCAGCCCCTACGTGGATACTGTCTATGGCTACACCTTC
CASSPYVDTVYGYTF
>few|TRBV6-1|TRBJ1-3|TRBD1
TGTGCCAGCAGTGGGCGGACAGGGGCTGGAAACACCATATATTTT
CASSGRTGAGNTIYF
>NA|TRBV30|TRBJ2-7|TRBD1
TGTGCCTGGAGTACTCCGACAGGGGGCAAATACGAGCAGTACTTC
CAWSTPTGGKYEQYF
>many|TRBV27|TRBJ1-1|TRBD1
TGTGCCAGCAGTTTGGAAGCAGGGGGCGCGTACACTGAAGCTTTCTTT
CASSLEAGGAYTEAFF
>many|TRBV3-1|TRBJ1-1|NA
TGTGCCAGCAGCCAAGTTTCTGGGTGGAACACTGAAGCTTTCTTT
CASSQVSGWNTEAFF
>many|TRBV28|TRBJ2-1|TRBD2
TGTGCCAGCAGATCCGGGACTAGCGGTGTCAATGAGCAGTTCTTC
CASRSGTSGVNEQFF
>NA|TRBV6-5|TRBJ2-7|NA
TGTGCCAGCAGTTACTCTGGCGGCCCGGGGTACGAGCAGTACTTC
CASSYSGGPGYEQYF
>NA|TRBV5-1|TRBJ2-7|TRBD2
TGCGCCAGCAGCTTGGCGGGAGGGCCGTCCGAGCAGTACTTC
CASSLAGGPSEQYF
>few|TRBV29-1|TRBJ1-1|NA
TGCAGCGTTGTTAACATACAGAACACTGAAGCTTTCTTT
CSVVNIQNTEAFF
>NA|TRBV3-1|TRBJ2-5|NA
TGTGCCAGCAGCCAAGATTCGGCGGTGGACCAAGAGACCCAGTACTTC
CASSQDSAVDQETQYF